Shown below are 19 T cell receptor beta chains from a single sample sequenced in a study of shared clonotypes between healthy human individuals. Positive CCR7 selection of CD45RO-negative cells yielded the naive CD8 cells, and terminally differentiated effector memory CD45RA+ cells were excluded. Data came from immunoSEQ multiplex PCR; TCRdb stores just in-frame clones and leaves some out. The sample includes hundreds of thousands of clones, about 91% of them seen just once. Sequencing was performed on naive CD8+ T cells sorted from blood. All receptors come from a man aged 25-45 years in good health.

This rearrangement joins TRBV18 to TRBJ2-7; D call uncertain. CDR1 and CDR2 (germline): KGHSH, LQKENI. CDR3 size: 15 residues. V was cut by 1 base and J by 3 bases, with 13 bases left in between. The CDR3 bases are TGTGCCAGCTCACCACTCGACAAATCGATCTACGAGCAGTACTTC. This encodes CASSPLDKSIYEQYF.

The chain recombines TRBV2 with TRBJ2-2; 11 nucleotides line up with TRBD2. After removal of 4 bases from V and 4 bases from J, the junction contained 11 bases not matched to a gene. Germline CDR1 is SNHLY and CDR2 is FYNNEI. The CDR3 is 18 residues long. Here the CDR3 DNA reads TGTGCCAGCAGTGCCGGGACTAGCGGAGCAAAAATCACCGGGGAGCTGTTTTTT. Translation gives CASSAGTSGAKITGELFF.

V usage is TRBV7-9 and J usage is TRBJ2-1; D is possibly TRBD1 (6 bases). CDR3 length: 15 amino acids. The ends were cut back, 5 bases at V and 2 bases at J, with 13 bases in the middle. The germline V gene encodes CDR1 SEHNR and CDR2 FQNEAQ (reference sequence). CDR3 nucleotide sequence: TGTGCCAGCAGCGAGGACAGCCAAACCTACAATGAGCAGTTCTTC. It codes for CASSEDSQTYNEQFF.

The chain carries TRBV4-1 and TRBJ2-7; D gene ambiguous. This CDR3 comprises 16 residues. V lost 2 bases, J lost 4 bases, and 18 bases lay in between. Looked up from germline, CDR1 is MGHRA and CDR2 is YSYEKL. This CDR3 reads CASSQMSVELGYEQYF. For the CDR3, the DNA is TGCGCCAGCAGCCAAATGTCGGTGGAACTTGGGTACGAGCAGTACTTC.

On this clone itself: Distinct nucleotide sequences in the sample also encode this CDR3. J is TRBJ2-7 and V is TRBV2; no clear D gene. Trimming cost V 3 bases and J 0 bases, with 6 bases left between them. The germline gives CDR1 SNHLY, CDR2 FYNNEI. The CDR3 is made up of 13 amino acids. CDR3 in amino acids: CASSDSNSYEQYF. The DNA of the CDR3 is TGTGCCAGCAGTGATTCAAACTCCTACGAGCAGTACTTC.

In this sample, this clone turned up once. The chain has TRBV4-1 and TRBJ2-7; possible D gene TRBD1, 5 bases. V was trimmed by 0 bases and J by 3 bases, leaving 15 bases between them. The CDR3 totals 16 residues. CDR1 and CDR2 (germline): MGHRA, YSYEKL. The CDR3 sequence is CASSQEWGKGLYEQYF. CDR3 DNA sequence: TGCGCCAGCAGCCAAGAATGGGGAAAGGGGCTCTACGAGCAGTACTTC.

V usage is TRBV13 and J usage is TRBJ1-1, with 11 bases identical to TRBD1. Germline CDR1 and CDR2: PRHDT and FYEKMQ (reference sequence). The V segment lost 5 bases and the J segment 5 bases; nucleotides outside the gene matches: 7. This CDR3 is built from 15 residues. The CDR3 reads CASSMDRGLSTEAFF. The DNA for the CDR3 is TGTGCCAGCAGCATGGACAGGGGGCTGAGTACTGAAGCTTTCTTT.

The chain links TRBV27 to TRBJ2-1, with a weak D call TRBD2 (6 bases). V lost 7 bases to trimming and J lost 0 bases, with 13 bases between them. Germline loops: CDR1 MNHEY, CDR2 SMNVEV (reference sequence). The CDR3 extends over 15 amino acids. CDR3 sequence (DNA): TGTGCCAGCAACGAGAAGGGACTCTCCTACAATGAGCAGTTCTTC. As protein: CASNEKGLSYNEQFF.

The chain is built from TRBV28 and TRBJ2-1; a possible D gene is TRBD2 (5 bases). Germline values: CDR1 MDHEN, CDR2 SYDVKM. Trimming took off 5 bases at V and 4 bases at J, with 18 bases between the two ends. This CDR3 has 16 amino acids. DNA of the CDR3: TGTGCCAGCAGTCCAAATACGGGGTCGACGTACAATGAGCAGTTCTTC. This translates into CASSPNTGSTYNEQFF.

This sequence joins TRBV28 and TRBJ2-1; D possibly corresponds to TRBD1 (6 bases). Per germline, CDR1 MDHEN and CDR2 SYDVKM. The V end lost 5 bases, the J end lost 8 bases, and 13 bases lay between the germline ends. The CDR3 spans 13 residues. The DNA of the CDR3 is TGTGCCAGCAGTCTACAGGGTGGGGATGAGCAGTTCTTC. This gives the protein CASSLQGGDEQFF.

CDR3 sequence reads: CASSFDPREGNYEQYF. DNA for the CDR3: TGTGCCAGCAGCTTCGACCCCCGGGAGGGTAACTACGAGCAGTACTTC. V is TRBV5-4 and J is TRBJ2-7; 8 bases fit TRBD2. Germline V gene sequence: CDR1 SGHNT, CDR2 YYREEE (reference sequence). The CDR3 contains 16 residues. The V and J ends lost 2 bases and 3 bases, in that order; junction bases with no gene match: 10.

This clone was detected only once. The rearrangement joins TRBV28 to TRBJ1-5; 7 bases align to TRBD1. Germline CDR1 is MDHEN and CDR2 is SYDVKM. Germline trimming cut 5 bases from V and 3 bases from J; bases unmatched to any gene: 19. This CDR3 is 19 amino acids long. Here the CDR3 reads CASSRRGRQGYLLNQPQHF. CDR3 coding DNA: TGTGCCAGCAGTCGAAGGGGTAGACAGGGATACCTCCTCAATCAGCCCCAGCATTTT.

This chain connects TRBV7-9 to TRBJ2-7; unclear D gene. The germline CDR1 and CDR2 sequences are SEHNR and FQNEAQ (reference sequence). The CDR3 covers 15 residues. Trimming pared 5 bases from V and 3 bases from J, leaving 17 bases between. The CDR3 loop reads CASSGNVGSHYEQYF. Written as DNA, the CDR3 is TGTGCCAGCAGCGGGAACGTGGGCAGTCACTACGAGCAGTACTTC.

The chain has TRBV6-6 and TRBJ2-2; 9 nucleotides line up with TRBD1. With 7 bases clipped from V and 6 bases from J, the junction kept 6 bases outside the gene matches. Germline V gene lookup returns CDR1 MNHNY and CDR2 SVGAGI (reference sequence). This CDR3 is 14 amino acids long. CDR3 sequence: CASIGQGIPGELFF. DNA of the CDR3: TGTGCCAGCATCGGACAGGGGATTCCCGGGGAGCTGTTTTTT.

The V and J genes are TRBV5-1 and TRBJ1-2; D remains unclear. Germline CDR1 is SGHRS and CDR2 is YFSETQ. This CDR3 is built from 13 residues. V was trimmed by 1 base and J by 6 bases, leaving 10 bases between them. The CDR3 DNA is TGCGCCAGCAGCTTGTCGGCTAAACATGGCTACACCTTC. It encodes CASSLSAKHGYTF.

On this clone itself: Within the sample, other DNA sequences also encode this same CDR3. This rearrangement joins TRBV19 to TRBJ2-7; D possibly corresponds to TRBD2 (6 bases). This CDR3 contains 13 residues. V lost 6 bases to trimming and J lost 0 bases, with 9 bases between them. Germline V gene data show CDR1 as LNHDA and CDR2 as SQIVND (reference sequence). DNA for the CDR3: TGTGCCAGTAGCCGGCGGGGCTCCTACGAGCAGTACTTC. It yields the protein CASSRRGSYEQYF.

The chain combines TRBV19 with TRBJ2-1, with D perhaps TRBD1 (6 bases). This CDR3 has 13 amino acids. Between the trimmed V and J ends, which lost 2 bases and 10 bases, there was a span of 12 bases. Germline CDR1 is LNHDA and CDR2 is SQIVND (reference sequence). The CDR3 here is CASSITLGQEQFF. The CDR3 DNA sequence: TGTGCCAGTAGTATAACTCTCGGACAGGAGCAGTTCTTC.

The rearrangement joins TRBV7-2 to TRBJ2-7; 14 bases are shared with TRBD2. In germline, CDR1 is SGHTA, CDR2 FQGNSA. V was clipped by 4 bases and J by 3 bases; unmatched bases: 8. CDR3 length: 17 amino acids. The CDR3 reads CASSSLTSGRAIYEQYF. CDR3 nucleotides: TGTGCCAGCAGCTCCCTGACTAGCGGGAGGGCAATCTACGAGCAGTACTTC.

The rearrangement uses TRBV4-1 and TRBJ2-3, with 9 bases aligning to TRBD2. This CDR3 has 15 residues. Germline V gives CDR1 MGHRA, CDR2 YSYEKL. J gave up 1 base and V 4 bases, and 3 bases lay outside the gene matches. DNA for the CDR3: TGCGCCAGCAGCCGCGGGGGGGTGGGCACAGATACGCAGTATTTT. Encoded protein: CASSRGGVGTDTQYF.